This TCR beta chain was recorded in a study of blood T cell repertoires in COVID-19 (TCRdb year 2020). With regard to the full study: Samples from collaborators originated in the United States, Italy and Spain and spanned both the acute and convalescent phases of COVID-19. Samples came from the ongoing ImmuneRACE study (first 160 participants) plus 1,254 subjects from 6 global collaborators. The prospective study material was composed of cDNA or gDNA derived from T cells, B-cell-depleted T cells, or PBMCs. Deeply sampled blood TCRbeta repertoires from subjects exposed to, actively infected with, or recovered from COVID-19 were included in the dataset. A freely available public database, intended as a resource for researchers studying the immune response to SARS-CoV-2, is where the repertoires were released. A de-identified subject ID, COVID-19 status, age in years and sex were almost always included in the sample metadata. Where HLA class I and class II types were available, the types were taken from metadata supplied by the sample provider, not from assay-based typing.

Collaborating institutions collected whole blood in K2EDTA tubes following their own protocols. Collaborator samples were shipped for TCRbeta analysis as frozen whole blood, isolated PBMCs, or DNA extracted from either sample type. The CDR3, from cysteine to phenylalanine, totals 13 residues. Solely the CDR3 DNA is kept, with 39 bases framed from the first base. V and J are truncated by 2 bases and 4 bases respectively, leaving an intervening sequence of 6 bases. The germline V gene (reference sequence) gives CDR1 as SEHNR and CDR2 as FQNEAQ. Results and caveats for the whole study, not just this receptor: How much clinical and demographic metadata was included differed by source and by participant, and the metadata was provided uncurated.

Worth noting for this clone: Its antigen is still unknown. No quality values exist for individual bases; no much larger clone is one base distant.

TCRbeta CDR3 regions were amplified from genomic DNA by means of the immunoSEQ Assay, a bias-controlled multiplex PCR. As for the original processing: Nucleated cell counts per sample were estimated from amplification of reference gene primers within the assay. To quantify the absolute abundance of each unique TCRbeta CDR3 rearrangement, sequence reads were collapsed and filtered. Productive Simpson clonality was computed per sample as the square root of Simpson's diversity index over productive rearrangements. In its TCRdb copy, this immuneACCESS table keeps in-frame sequences only and misses some clones. Where compared with another copy, unresolved V genes explain less than half of these, and the others have no known cause. D and trimming come from the DNA, and the V and J calls and clone size come from that table. This sample gives around 150,000 clones in total; over 70% of them show up just once. Clones ranked in the top ten supply around 10% of the sample.

What was sequenced was peripheral blood. The chain couples TRBV7-9 to TRBJ1-5, with no D gene named confidently. The receptor was derived from a woman older than 75 with active or convalescent COVID-19. The DNA sequence is given as TGTGCCAGCAGCTTATCGGTAAATCAGCCCCAGCATTTT. This yields the protein CASSLSVNQPQHF.